This T cell receptor (beta chain) was sequenced during a study of response to subunit inactivated influenza vaccine (dated by TCRdb to 2017 to 2018). For the wider study: To follow how T cells responded to a trivalent subunit inactivated influenza vaccine, the researchers relied on deep quantitative profiling of the T cell receptor repertoire.

V lost 0 bases and J lost 0 bases; the stretch between them is 9 bases long. The CDR3 contains 16 residues, cysteine and phenylalanine counted. Only the CDR3 DNA is retained, 48 bases long and in frame from the first base. CDR1 is given as LGHNA and CDR2 as YNFKEQ, both from the germline V gene. The method was RT-PCR. The instrument given in TCRdb is Illumina HiSeq 2500. TCRdb reprocessed the public reads (quality trimming at Q25 with fastp, clone calling with MiXCR) and kept in-frame beta chains. Each entry merges the rows of one CDR3 protein and shows their most common DNA and genes. The sample contains fewer than 400,000 distinct CDR3 sequences, 21% of them found a single time. The top ten clonotypes cover about 10% of the sample. A word on this clonotype: Its antigen target is currently unknown. Base qualities are not provided; no much larger clone lies one nucleotide away.

Overall study outcomes, separate from this receptor: The authors suggested that each seasonal influenza vaccination may recruit only a limited number of new T cells.

Sequences were derived from PBMCs from blood, sampled around 22 months after vaccination. The receptor's source is a man aged 50 to 69 who received an inactivated influenza vaccine. Donor details come from another sample of the same person, matched by shared clones. The sequence links TRBV4-2 to TRBJ1-3, with no reliable assignment of the D segment. At the DNA level, the sequence is TGTGCCAGCAGCCAAGATTGGGCAGACTCTGGAAACACCATATATTTT. It encodes CASSQDWADSGNTIYF.